The 3 T cell receptor beta chains below all came from one sample that was sequenced in a study of blood T cell repertoires in COVID-19. Clones were read by immunoSEQ multiplex PCR, and TCRdb kept only the in-frame ones, dropping some. The repertoire holds over 120,000 clones, with 84% as singletons. The sequenced material came from peripheral blood. These receptors were obtained from a human donor in a cohort sampled during active COVID-19.

This sequence joins TRBV7-9 and TRBJ2-7; possible D gene TRBD1, 6 bases. Germline assignment: CDR1 SEHNR and CDR2 FQNEAQ (reference sequence). The CDR3 sequence is 13 residues long. V lost 3 bases to trimming and J lost 3 bases, with 9 bases between them. The CDR3 DNA reads as TGTGCCAGCAGCTTTGGACAGATCTACGAGCAGTACGTC. It yields the protein CASSFGQIYEQYV.

This chain links TRBV12-3 or TRBV12-4 with TRBJ1-5; no definite D call. This CDR3 has 12 residues. Trimming removed 5 bases from V and 3 bases from J, with 5 bases in between. CDR3 sequence (DNA): TGTGCCAGCAGTCTACTCAATCAGCCCCAGCATTTT. It encodes CASSLLNQPQHF.

The chain employs TRBV7-3 and TRBJ2-5, with D hard to call. Trimming removed 4 bases from V and 0 bases from J, with 6 bases in between. CDR1 is SGHTA and CDR2 is FQGTGA in the germline V gene. The CDR3 totals 13 residues. The CDR3 loop reads CASSSSYQETQYF. Written as DNA, the CDR3 is TGTGCCAGCAGCTCGTCGTACCAAGAGACCCAGTACTTC.